What follows are 26 T cell receptor beta chains derived from one specimen sequenced in a study of shared clonotypes between healthy human individuals. Libraries were prepared by immunoSEQ multiplex PCR; TCRdb keeps only in-frame clonotypes and omits some of them. The sample includes millions of clones, about 92% of them seen just once. The sequenced material came from naive CD4+ T cells from PBMCs. The subset: CD45RA+ positively selected. All receptors derive from a man between 18 and 29 years old in good health. Some clones in this sample may be carry-over from other donors' samples.

V is TRBV11-2 and J is TRBJ2-5; TRBD2 agrees at 8 bases. The V segment lost 5 bases and the J segment 5 bases; nucleotides outside the gene matches: 10. The CDR3 is 15 amino acids. The germline V gene has CDR1 SGHAT and CDR2 FQNNGV. The CDR3 region is CASSPVAGGGETQYF. For the CDR3, the DNA is TGTGCCAGCAGCCCAGTTGCGGGAGGAGGCGAGACCCAGTACTTC.

This clone was seen just once. The J gene is TRBJ2-7, the V gene TRBV2; 9 bases fit TRBD2. Per germline, CDR1 SNHLY and CDR2 FYNNEI. The CDR3 has 14 amino acids. The junction had 7 bases not matched to a gene; V was cut back by 10 bases and J by 0 bases. The CDR3 coding sequence is TGTGCCAACTTGCGGGGGGGTACCTCCTACGAGCAGTACTTC. It encodes CANLRGGTSYEQYF.

This chain uses TRBV5-1 with TRBJ2-7, with D perhaps assigned TRBD1 or TRBD2 (5 bases each). Per the germline V gene, CDR1 is SGHRS and CDR2 is YFSETQ. The germline V and J ends were trimmed by 4 bases and 6 bases, with 14 bases remaining between them. The CDR3 consists of 13 residues. The CDR3 nucleotides read TGCGCCAGCAGCACGGTAGGGGACGGCGAGCAGTACTTC. The encoded protein is CASSTVGDGEQYF. The full variable domain, its missing parts supplied by reference TRBV5-1 and TRBJ2-7, is KAGVTQTPRYLIKTRGQQVTLSCSPISGHRSVSWYQQTPGQGLQFLFEYFSETQRNKGNFPGRFSGRQFSNSRSEMNVSTLELGDSALYLCASSTVGDGEQYFGPGTRLTVT.

Points on this clone: Other DNA sequences in this sample translate to the same CDR3. This rearrangement joins TRBV28 to TRBJ1-5; 8 bases are shared with TRBD1. Germline V lookup: CDR1 MDHEN, CDR2 SYDVKM. This CDR3 comprises 14 residues. Trimming at V came to 2 bases and at J to 6 bases, leaving 3 bases not matched to a gene. DNA for the CDR3: TGTGCCAGCAGTTTACCAGGGGGCGGTCAGCCCCAGCATTTT. Residues: CASSLPGGGQPQHF.

V gene TRBV11-3 combines with J gene TRBJ2-1; no definite D call. The V end lost 1 base, the J end lost 2 bases, and 9 bases lay between the germline ends. This CDR3 is 15 amino acids long. Germline assignment: CDR1 SGHNT and CDR2 YENEEA. The CDR3, as DNA: TGTGCCAGCAGCTTAGTTCAGGCACCCTACAATGAGCAGTTCTTC. This encodes CASSLVQAPYNEQFF.

The chain uses TRBV7-9 and TRBJ1-1; D unclear. CDR1 and CDR2 (germline): SEHNR, FQNEAQ (reference sequence). The CDR3 loop spans 15 amino acids. V lost 2 bases, J lost 6 bases, and 16 bases lay in between. CDR3 sequence (DNA): TGTGCCAGCAGCTTACGGGCGGGCAGAGAGTCTGAAGCTTTCTTT. Protein: CASSLRAGRESEAFF.

To note about this clone: The same CDR3 also results from other DNA sequences found in this sample. This chain connects TRBV5-1 to TRBJ2-2, with 9 bases lining up with TRBD2. CDR1 is SGHRS and CDR2 is YFSETQ in the germline V gene. The CDR3 extends over 16 amino acids. The V gene end was trimmed by 4 bases and the J gene end by 0 bases; junction bases not matched to a gene: 4. CDR3 sequence: CASSRLAETNTGELFF. For the CDR3, the DNA is TGCGCCAGCAGCCGACTAGCGGAAACGAACACCGGGGAGCTGTTTTTT.

The rearrangement uses TRBV19 and TRBJ2-1; 7 bases are a match to TRBD2. This CDR3 contains 17 residues. Germline CDR1 LNHDA, CDR2 SQIVND (reference sequence). V shed 5 bases, J shed 0 bases, and the junction held 10 bases outside the gene matches. DNA of the CDR3: TGTGCCAGTAGTGGCTACCTAGCGGAGAACTCCTACAATGAGCAGTTCTTC. It is translated as CASSGYLAENSYNEQFF.

With respect to this clone: The sample has other DNA sequences that encode this CDR3 too. This sequence joins TRBV7-9 and TRBJ2-7, with TRBD2 matching 8 bases. The ends lost 6 bases at V and 0 bases at J; junction bases unmatched: 4. The germline gives CDR1 SEHNR, CDR2 FQNEAQ (reference sequence). The CDR3 contains 14 residues. CDR3 region: CASREAGGSYEQYF. DNA of the CDR3: TGTGCCAGCAGGGAGGCGGGAGGCTCCTACGAGCAGTACTTC.

The chain is built from TRBV2 and TRBJ2-7; D gene ambiguous. V lost 11 bases and J lost 2, with 13 bases in between. CDR3 size: 12 residues. Per germline, CDR1 SNHLY and CDR2 FYNNEI. This CDR3 is CAWAQDPYEQYF. CDR3 DNA sequence: TGTGCCTGGGCGCAGGACCCCTACGAGCAGTACTTC.

The count of this clone is one. DNA for the CDR3: TGTGCCAGCAGTTCCCCGGCCTCAAGATTCGGGACCCAGTACTTC. Amino acids: CASSSPASRFGTQYF. The chain uses TRBV28 and TRBJ2-5, with no clear D. CDR1 is MDHEN and CDR2 is SYDVKM in the germline V gene. Deletions cut 4 bases from V and 7 bases from J, with 19 bases between. This CDR3 region has 15 residues.

The chain recombines TRBV30 with TRBJ2-1; D remains ambiguous. This CDR3 comprises 13 residues. V gave up 4 bases and J gave up 9 bases, with 16 bases separating them. From germline, CDR1 is GTSNPN and CDR2 SVGIG (reference sequence). The CDR3 DNA reads TGTGCCTGGACCGCACTCCCCATCAGTGAGCAGTTCTTC. Translation gives CAWTALPISEQFF.

This chain uses TRBV4-1 with TRBJ2-7; 10 bases match TRBD2. The length of the CDR3 is 15 residues. J was trimmed by 0 bases and V by 8 bases; bases with no gene match: 7. Looked up from germline, CDR1 is MGHRA and CDR2 is YSYEKL. CDR3 loop: CASGLTSGSSYEQYF. The CDR3 DNA sequence: TGCGCCAGCGGATTGACTAGCGGGTCCTCCTACGAGCAGTACTTC.

The chain joins TRBV9 to TRBJ2-1; 9 positions match TRBD1. CDR3 length: 15 residues. Trimming at V came to 6 bases and at J to 4 bases, leaving 8 bases not matched to a gene. Germline CDR1 is SGDLS and CDR2 is YYNGEE. In nucleotides, the CDR3 is TGTGCCAGCAACCCCGGGACAGGGCGGTACAATGAGCAGTTCTTC. Translation gives CASNPGTGRYNEQFF.

The V gene is TRBV7-8, the J gene TRBJ1-5, with D possibly TRBD1 on 6 matching bases. Germline CDR1 and CDR2: SGHVS and FQNEAQ. V lost 2 bases and J lost 11, with 22 bases in between. This CDR3 has 16 amino acids. CDR3 region: CASSLKVGAGDRAQHF. In nucleotides, the CDR3 is TGTGCCAGCAGCTTAAAAGTGGGGGCTGGGGATAGGGCCCAGCATTTT.

The chain joins TRBV4-2 to TRBJ2-7; 8 bases align to TRBD2. The germline V gene has CDR1 LGHNA and CDR2 YNFKEQ. This CDR3 contains 17 residues. With V trimmed by 1 base and J by 2 bases, 10 bases remained unmatched. CDR3 nucleotides: TGTGCCAGCAGCCAAGCCCATCAGCGGGAGCTTACCTACGAGCAGTACTTC. Translated, it gives CASSQAHQRELTYEQYF.

The J gene is TRBJ2-6, the V gene TRBV7-2; D is possibly TRBD2 (6 bases). CDR1 SGHTA and CDR2 FQGNSA come from the germline V gene. CDR3 length: 18 amino acids. V shed 2 bases and J shed 0 bases, with 14 bases lying between them. The CDR3 DNA reads as TGTGCCAGCAGCTTACCGCCGGGGACTCCCTCTGGGGCCAACGTCCTGACTTTC. Translated: CASSLPPGTPSGANVLTF.

The chain links TRBV19 to TRBJ1-1, with TRBD1 matching over 7 bases. Germline V gives CDR1 LNHDA, CDR2 SQIVND (reference sequence). The CDR3 spans 17 residues. The V segment lost 5 bases and the J segment 3 bases; nucleotides outside the gene matches: 15. The CDR3 DNA reads TGTGCCAGTAGTCCCCCTCAACAGGGGTCGATGTACACTGAAGCTTTCTTT. This gives the protein CASSPPQQGSMYTEAFF.

The V call is TRBV18, the J call TRBJ2-1; no definite D call. The germline V and J ends were trimmed by 6 bases and 5 bases, with 17 bases remaining between them. Germline V gene data show CDR1 as KGHSH and CDR2 as LQKENI. The CDR3 is 15 residues long. CDR3 in DNA: TGTGCCAGCTCGACGTCCGCGGCGGCTAACAATGAGCAGTTCTTC. Translating it yields CASSTSAAANNEQFF.

This chain links TRBV4-2 with TRBJ2-1, with 12 bases aligning to TRBD2. Germline CDR1 LGHNA, CDR2 YNFKEQ. V gave up 4 bases and J gave up 0 bases; unmatched junction bases: 10. This CDR3 has 19 amino acids. For the CDR3, the DNA is TGTGCCAGCAGCCCGGGGGGGACTAGCGGGTCATACTCCTACAATGAGCAGTTCTTC. This translates into CASSPGGTSGSYSYNEQFF.

V gene TRBV20-1 combines with J gene TRBJ1-4; D is unclear. There are 11 residues in the CDR3. V was trimmed by 3 bases and J by 10 bases, leaving 9 bases between them. Germline CDR1 DFQATT, CDR2 SNEGSKA (reference sequence). The CDR3 loop is CSASFLVKLFF. The CDR3 bases are TGCAGTGCTAGCTTTTTGGTAAAACTGTTTTTT.

CDR3 bases: TGCGCCAGCAGCCAAGATGTCCGGCTCTCTGGAAACACCATATATTTT. This codes for CASSQDVRLSGNTIYF. The gene calls are TRBV4-3 and TRBJ1-3; unclear D gene. V lost 0 bases to trimming and J lost 0 bases, with 9 bases between them. Germline CDR1 LGHNA, CDR2 YSLEER. The CDR3 has 16 amino acids.

V is TRBV5-1 and J is TRBJ2-1, with D perhaps assigned TRBD1 or TRBD2 (6 bases each). Trimming cost V 3 bases and J 2 bases, with 12 bases left between them. The length of the CDR3 is 15 residues. Germline-derived CDR1 and CDR2 are SGHRS and YFSETQ. The CDR3: CASSSPEGAYNEQFF. The CDR3 bases are TGCGCCAGCAGCTCCCCGGAGGGGGCCTACAATGAGCAGTTCTTC.

This clone was seen just once. The chain couples TRBV5-4 to TRBJ2-5; D might be TRBD1 or TRBD2, each matching 5 bases. Deletions cut 4 bases from V and 7 bases from J, with 20 bases between. The CDR3 sequence is 15 residues long. The germline V gene has CDR1 SGHNT and CDR2 YYREEE (reference sequence). CDR3 loop: CASSHVPGNGGTQYF. CDR3 coding DNA: TGTGCCAGCAGCCACGTACCAGGGAATGGAGGGACCCAGTACTTC.

The chain links TRBV5-1 to TRBJ1-2, with 9 bases matching TRBD1. The germline V gene encodes CDR1 SGHRS and CDR2 YFSETQ. V trimming: 3 bases; J trimming: 8 bases; junction bases outside the gene matches: 8. There are 14 residues in the CDR3. Here the CDR3 reads CASSSVQGAGGYTF. The CDR3 nucleotides are TGCGCCAGCAGCTCGGTACAGGGGGCGGGAGGCTACACCTTC.

The chain links TRBV5-6 to TRBJ2-7; D assignment may be TRBD1 or TRBD2 (5 bases each). The CDR3 runs 12 residues. Trimming left V 5 bases short and J 6 bases short, with 12 bases between. Per the germline V gene, CDR1 is SGHDT and CDR2 is YYEEEE. The CDR3 loop is CASRYGTVEQYF. CDR3 nucleotide sequence: TGTGCCAGCAGGTATGGGACGGTCGAGCAGTACTTC. The variable domain in full, completed from reference TRBV5-6 and TRBJ2-7, reads DAGVTQSPTHLIKTRGQQVTLRCSPKSGHDTVSWYQQALGQGPQFIFQYYEEEERQRGNFPDRFSGHQFPNYSSELNVNALLLGDSALYLCASRYGTVEQYFGPGTRLTVT.